Listed below are T cell receptor beta chains from one sample, sequenced in a study of T cell responses to AZD1222 COVID-19 vaccine. TCRdb's copy holds only in-frame clones and misses some; the assay was immunoSEQ multiplex PCR. The table lists some 80,000 clones, about 91% of them singletons. The sample consisted of peripheral blood, taken 28 days after the second dose of the MenACWY control vaccine. These receptor sequences come from an adult who received the MenACWY meningococcal vaccine as a control. Both conserved end residues are part of each CDR3. The D gene is left open where the match is weak. The size of a clone is reported for some rows only, either as once, few or many, or as a class for expanded clones.

D: TRBD2; J: TRBJ2-2; size: .; V: TRBV4-1; CDR3: CASNPNGLADTGELFF; DNA: TGCGCCAGCAACCCCAATGGGCTAGCGGACACCGGGGAGCTGTTTTTT
D: .; J: TRBJ1-2; size: .; V: TRBV6-4; CDR3: CASSDSLNSGYTF; DNA: TGTGCCAGCAGTGACTCCCTTAATTCGGGCTACACCTTC
D: .; J: TRBJ1-6; size: .; V: TRBV19; CDR3: CATWNGRGSPLHF; DNA: TGTGCCACCTGGAACGGACGGGGCTCACCCCTCCACTTT
D: .; J: TRBJ1-1; size: .; V: TRBV19; CDR3: CASRPVPLMNTEAFF; DNA: TGTGCCAGTAGGCCGGTTCCACTTATGAACACTGAAGCTTTCTTT
D: .; J: TRBJ1-5; size: few; V: TRBV7-2; CDR3: CASSLAGGPAQPQHF; DNA: TGTGCCAGCAGCCTGGCCGGGGGGCCGGCTCAGCCCCAGCATTTT
D: .; J: TRBJ1-4; size: .; V: TRBV5-6; CDR3: CASSFWSLTNEKLFF; DNA: TGTGCCAGCAGCTTTTGGTCCCTGACTAATGAAAAACTGTTTTTT
D: TRBD1; J: TRBJ2-7; size: .; V: TRBV27; CDR3: CASSLSDRGTYEQYF; DNA: TGTGCCAGCAGTTTATCAGACAGGGGCACCTACGAGCAGTACTTC
D: TRBD1; J: TRBJ1-3; size: .; V: TRBV18; CDR3: CASSPPDRGGNTIYF; DNA: TGTGCCAGCTCACCACCGGACAGGGGGGGAAACACCATATATTTT
D: .; J: TRBJ1-1; size: .; V: TRBV7-9; CDR3: CASSFSQPTEAFF; DNA: TGTGCCAGCAGCTTCTCACAGCCCACTGAAGCTTTCTTT
D: .; J: TRBJ1-3; size: .; V: TRBV6-5; CDR3: CASSSKRRGSGNTIYF; DNA: TGTGCCAGCAGTTCCAAACGGCGGGGCTCTGGAAACACCATATATTTT
D: .; J: TRBJ2-3; size: .; V: TRBV19; CDR3: CASSPTGTTGDTQYF; DNA: TGTGCCAGTAGTCCCACAGGGACAACAGGGGATACGCAGTATTTT
D: .; J: TRBJ1-2; size: once; V: TRBV4-1; CDR3: CASSQETGHDGYTF; DNA: TGCGCCAGCAGCCAAGAGACGGGACACGATGGCTACACCTTC
D: .; J: TRBJ2-6; size: .; V: TRBV19; CDR3: CASSFTTSGANVLTF; DNA: TGTGCCAGTAGTTTCACTACCTCTGGGGCCAACGTCCTGACTTTC
D: .; J: TRBJ2-7; size: .; V: TRBV5-4; CDR3: CASSNHPHYEQYF; DNA: TGTGCCAGCAGCAACCACCCCCATTACGAGCAGTACTTC
D: TRBD2; J: TRBJ2-1; size: .; V: TRBV2; CDR3: CVRQAGGHEQFF; DNA: TGTGTCAGGCAAGCGGGGGGCCATGAGCAGTTCTTC
D: .; J: TRBJ2-7; size: .; V: TRBV4-3; CDR3: CASSQVIRDEQYF; DNA: TGCGCCAGCAGCCAAGTAATCCGGGACGAGCAGTACTTC
D: .; J: TRBJ1-1; size: .; V: TRBV5-6; CDR3: CASSLVASPRGTEAFF; DNA: TGTGCCAGCAGCTTGGTGGCGTCACCGAGGGGTACTGAAGCTTTCTTT
D: .; J: TRBJ1-2; size: .; V: TRBV2; CDR3: CASRSRYGYTF; DNA: TGTGCCAGCAGGTCGCGCTATGGCTACACCTTC
D: .; J: TRBJ1-5; size: few; V: TRBV7-2; CDR3: CASSLRGNQPQHF; DNA: TGTGCCAGCAGCTTGAGAGGAAATCAGCCCCAGCATTTT
D: TRBD2; J: TRBJ2-3; size: .; V: TRBV18; CDR3: CASSPRGSPTDTQYF; DNA: TGTGCCAGCTCACCACGCGGGAGCCCCACAGATACGCAGTATTTT
D: .; J: TRBJ1-1; size: .; V: TRBV30; CDR3: CAWSVGGRVLNTEAFF; DNA: TGTGCCTGGAGTGTAGGGGGGAGGGTCCTGAACACTGAAGCTTTCTTT
D: .; J: TRBJ1-3; size: .; V: TRBV25-1; CDR3: CASSERDLTTRNTIYF; DNA: TGTGCCAGCAGTGAGAGGGATCTGACAACCCGAAACACCATATATTTT
D: TRBD2; J: TRBJ2-7; size: .; V: TRBV2; CDR3: CASWGLDPGEQYF; DNA: TGTGCCAGCTGGGGACTAGACCCAGGCGAGCAGTACTTC
D: TRBD1; J: TRBJ2-7; size: .; V: TRBV5-1; CDR3: CASSKPNLGTGEPPLLYEQYF; DNA: TGCGCCAGCAGCAAGCCTAACCTCGGGACAGGGGAGCCCCCACTACTCTACGAGCAGTACTTC
D: TRBD2; J: TRBJ2-3; size: .; V: TRBV7-2; CDR3: CASSLDPFSGGARGTQYF; DNA: TGTGCCAGCAGCTTAGATCCCTTTAGCGGGGGGGCCAGAGGTACGCAGTATTTT
D: .; J: TRBJ2-7; size: .; V: TRBV7-9; CDR3: CASSGTEIYEQYF; DNA: TGTGCCAGCAGTGGGACGGAAATCTACGAGCAGTACTTC
D: TRBD1; J: TRBJ2-5; size: .; V: TRBV7-9; CDR3: CASSLRGSGQGGETQYF; DNA: TGTGCCAGCAGCTTAAGAGGCTCGGGACAGGGTGGAGAGACCCAGTACTTC
D: TRBD1; J: TRBJ1-4; size: .; V: TRBV14; CDR3: CASSQDGGQVYEKLFF; DNA: TGTGCCAGCAGCCAAGATGGGGGACAGGTTTATGAAAAACTGTTTTTT
D: .; J: TRBJ2-1; size: .; V: TRBV27; CDR3: CASRSLNEQFF; DNA: TGTGCCAGCAGATCCCTTAATGAGCAGTTCTTC
D: TRBD1; J: TRBJ2-1; size: once; V: TRBV6-5; CDR3: CASSRLDRSYNEQFF; DNA: TGTGCCAGCAGTCGCCTGGACAGGTCCTACAATGAGCAGTTCTTC
D: .; J: TRBJ2-3; size: .; V: TRBV9; CDR3: CASSVGTDTQYF; DNA: TGTGCCAGCAGCGTAGGGACAGATACGCAGTATTTT
D: TRBD1; J: TRBJ1-4; size: .; V: TRBV3-1/TRBV3-2; CDR3: CASSPTGVGYNEKLFF; DNA: TGTGCCAGCAGCCCCACAGGGGTCGGGTATAATGAAAAACTGTTTTTT